This T cell receptor beta chain originates from a study of blood T cell repertoires in COVID-19. About the research overall: Samples taken during acute and convalescent COVID-19 were collected in the United States, Italy and Spain.

Under the authors' procedure: How many nucleated cells were present was estimated from reference gene primer amplification. Clones were sequenced by immunoSEQ multiplex PCR, and TCRdb holds only the in-frame ones, with some missing. Clone size and the V and J calls come from that table; the DNA yielded D and trimming. The repertoire consists of approximately 400,000 clones, with more than 80% occurring once and the leading ten covering approximately 1.2%. The CDR3 contains 15 residues. V gave up 4 bases and J gave up 5 bases; unmatched junction bases: 10. CDR1 SGHRS and CDR2 YFSETQ come from the germline V gene. This clone appeared a few times.

V is TRBV5-1 and J is TRBJ2-7, with 9 bases fitting TRBD1. The receptor was isolated from a man aged 40-50 years with acute or convalescent COVID-19. The sample comprised peripheral blood. CDR3 DNA: TGCGCCAGCAGCCCTACCGGGACAGGGTTTAACGAGCAGTACTTC. The encoded protein is CASSPTGTGFNEQYF.